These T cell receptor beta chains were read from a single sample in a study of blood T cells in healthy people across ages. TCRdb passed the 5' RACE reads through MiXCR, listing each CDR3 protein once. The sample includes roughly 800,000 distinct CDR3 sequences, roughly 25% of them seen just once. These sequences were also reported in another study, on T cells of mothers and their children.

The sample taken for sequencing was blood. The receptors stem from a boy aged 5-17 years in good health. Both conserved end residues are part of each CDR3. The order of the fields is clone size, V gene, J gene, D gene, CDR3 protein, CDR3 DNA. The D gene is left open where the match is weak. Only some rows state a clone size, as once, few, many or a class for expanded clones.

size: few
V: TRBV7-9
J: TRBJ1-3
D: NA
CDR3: CASSLAGGNTIYF
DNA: TGTGCCAGCAGCTTAGCTGGTGGAAACACCATATATTTT

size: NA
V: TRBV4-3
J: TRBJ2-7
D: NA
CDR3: CASSQDREGFNEQYF
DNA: TGCGCCAGCAGCCAGGATAGAGAGGGGTTCAACGAGCAGTACTTC

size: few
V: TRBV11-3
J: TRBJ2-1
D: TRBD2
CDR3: CASSSRLAGAYNEQFF
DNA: TGTGCCAGCAGCAGCAGACTAGCGGGGGCCTACAATGAGCAGTTCTTC

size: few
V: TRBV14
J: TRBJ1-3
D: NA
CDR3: CASSLSLVDTIYF
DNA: TGTGCCAGCAGCCTTTCCCTGGTCGACACCATATATTTT

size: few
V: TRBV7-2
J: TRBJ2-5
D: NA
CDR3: CASSLVPAETQYF
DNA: TGTGCCAGCAGCCTCGTCCCGGCAGAGACCCAGTACTTC

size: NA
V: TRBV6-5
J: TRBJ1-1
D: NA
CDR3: CASSCSILAVNTEAFF
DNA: TGTGCCAGCAGTTGCTCGATCCTCGCAGTAAACACTGAAGCTTTCTTT

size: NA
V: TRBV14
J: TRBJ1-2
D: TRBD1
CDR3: CASSPGTGGLLYGYTF
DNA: TGTGCCAGCAGCCCCGGGACAGGCGGCCTCCTCTATGGCTACACCTTC

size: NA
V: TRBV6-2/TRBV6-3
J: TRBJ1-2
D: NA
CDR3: CASSSGLLTGPNYGYTF
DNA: TGTGCCAGCAGTTCTGGGCTCTTGACGGGACCTAACTATGGCTACACCTTC

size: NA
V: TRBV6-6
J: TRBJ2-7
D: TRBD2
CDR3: CASTQPGRAYEQYF
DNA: TGTGCCAGCACTCAACCCGGGAGGGCCTACGAGCAGTACTTC

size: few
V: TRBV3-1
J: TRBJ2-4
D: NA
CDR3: CASSQDSVAKNIQYF
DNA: TGTGCCAGCAGCCAAGATTCGGTAGCCAAAAACATTCAGTACTTC

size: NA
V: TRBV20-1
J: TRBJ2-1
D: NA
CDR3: CSASLGGAGNEQFF
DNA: TGCAGTGCATCTCTGGGCGGAGCAGGTAATGAGCAGTTCTTC

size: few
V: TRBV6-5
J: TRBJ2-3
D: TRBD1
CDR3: CASSFRDRGTDTQYF
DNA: TGTGCCAGCAGTTTCCGGGACAGGGGCACAGATACGCAGTATTTT

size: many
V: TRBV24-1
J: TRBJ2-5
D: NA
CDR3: CATSDPLGPQETQYF
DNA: TGTGCCACCAGTGACCCACTAGGACCGCAAGAGACCCAGTACTTC

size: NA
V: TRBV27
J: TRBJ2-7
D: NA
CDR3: CASSLRAGSYEQYF
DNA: TGTGCCAGCAGCCTCCGAGCGGGCTCCTACGAGCAGTACTTC

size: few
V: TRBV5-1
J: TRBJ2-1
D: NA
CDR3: CASSFDGNEQFF
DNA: TGCGCCAGCAGCTTCGACGGGAATGAGCAGTTCTTC

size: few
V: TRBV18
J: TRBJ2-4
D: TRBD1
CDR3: CASSPGQAQDIQYF
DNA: TGTGCCAGCTCACCGGGACAGGCCCAAGACATTCAGTACTTC

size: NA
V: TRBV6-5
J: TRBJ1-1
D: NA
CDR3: CASGHTEAFF
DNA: TGTGCCAGCGGTCACACTGAAGCTTTCTTT

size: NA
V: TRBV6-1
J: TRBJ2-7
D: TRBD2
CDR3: CASSDGLAAEQYF
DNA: TGTGCCAGCAGTGACGGTCTAGCGGCTGAGCAGTACTTC

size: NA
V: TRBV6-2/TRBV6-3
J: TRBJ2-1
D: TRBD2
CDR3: CASSYSILSGGPSYNEQFF
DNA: TGTGCCAGCAGTTACTCGATCCTTAGCGGGGGCCCCTCCTACAATGAGCAGTTCTTC

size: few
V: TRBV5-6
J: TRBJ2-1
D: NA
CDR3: CASSLEQLSSYNEQFF
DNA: TGTGCCAGCAGCTTGGAACAGCTTAGCTCCTACAATGAGCAGTTCTTC

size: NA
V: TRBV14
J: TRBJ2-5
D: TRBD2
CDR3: CASSLGLAGRETQYF
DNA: TGTGCCAGCAGCCTCGGACTAGCGGGGAGAGAGACCCAGTACTTC

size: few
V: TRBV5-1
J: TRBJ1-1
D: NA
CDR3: CASSFPGGTEAFF
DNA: TGCGCCAGCAGCTTCCCGGGGGGCACTGAAGCTTTCTTT

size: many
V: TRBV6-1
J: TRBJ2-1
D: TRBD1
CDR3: CASRVDRGERVF
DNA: TGTGCCAGCAGGGTGGACAGGGGGGAAAGGGTCTTC

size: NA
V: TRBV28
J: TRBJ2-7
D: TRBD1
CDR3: CASSFLYPQGAYEQYF
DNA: TGTGCCAGCAGTTTCCTCTACCCCCAGGGGGCCTACGAGCAGTACTTC

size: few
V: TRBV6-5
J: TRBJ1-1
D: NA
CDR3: CASKSPENTEAFF
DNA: TGTGCCAGCAAATCACCAGAGAACACTGAAGCTTTCTTT

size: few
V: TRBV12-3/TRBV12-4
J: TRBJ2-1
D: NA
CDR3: CASSLEAYEQFF
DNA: TGTGCCAGCAGTTTAGAGGCCTATGAGCAGTTCTTC

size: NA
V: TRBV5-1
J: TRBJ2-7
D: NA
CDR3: CASSLAARPYEQYF
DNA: TGCGCCAGCAGCTTGGCTGCTAGACCCTACGAGCAGTACTTC

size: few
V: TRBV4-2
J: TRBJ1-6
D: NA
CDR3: CASSQEGRVLGSPLHF
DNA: TGTGCCAGCAGCCAAGAGGGGAGGGTGCTAGGTTCACCCCTCCACTTT

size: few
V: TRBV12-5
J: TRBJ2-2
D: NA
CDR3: CASGWRTGELFF
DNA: TGTGCTAGTGGTTGGAGGACCGGGGAGCTGTTTTTT

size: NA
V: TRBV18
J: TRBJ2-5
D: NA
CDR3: CASSPRTQVETQYF
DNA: TGTGCCAGCTCACCCCGCACCCAGGTAGAGACCCAGTACTTC

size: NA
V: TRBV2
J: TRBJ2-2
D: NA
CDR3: CATSRNTGELFF
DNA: TGTGCCACCTCAAGGAACACCGGGGAGCTGTTTTTT

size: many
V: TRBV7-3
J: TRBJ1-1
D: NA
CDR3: CASSPRGSNTEAFF
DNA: TGTGCCAGCAGCCCAAGGGGTTCGAACACTGAAGCTTTCTTT